A single sample is the source of the 6 T cell receptor beta chains below, sequenced in a study of CD4 and CD8 cells across lung adenocarcinoma regions. TCRdb re-analysed the PCR reads in MiXCR, keeping a single row per CDR3 protein. The sample shows several thousand distinct CDR3 sequences, 53% of them seen only once. Input material: CD8+ T cells from the center of a lung tumor. The receptors originated from a male donor with lung adenocarcinoma. The CD4 and CD8 labels of this study may be unreliable.

This clonotype was seen ten or more times. This sequence joins TRBV4-2 and TRBJ2-3; 9 bases fit TRBD2. CDR3 length equals 18 residues. The V gene's germline CDR1 is LGHNA and CDR2 YNFKEQ. V shed 0 bases, J shed 7 bases, and the junction held 14 bases outside the gene matches. CDR3 protein: CASSQDRGGSSGGYTQYF. CDR3 sequence (DNA): TGTGCCAGCAGCCAAGATCGAGGAGGTAGCAGCGGGGGGTATACGCAGTATTTT.

Turning to this clonotype: The germline gene is not matched at one end of the junction; a read error may be the cause. The DNA of the CDR3 is TGTGCTAGCAGTACAGGGGGGGGCACAGATACGCAGTATTTT. Protein product: CASSTGGGTDTQYF. The chain has TRBV7-7 and TRBJ2-3; TRBD1 is a possible D gene (8 bases). CDR1 is SSHAT and CDR2 is FNYEAQ in the germline V gene (reference sequence). CDR3 length: 14 amino acids.

In regard to this clonotype: A junction end diverges from the germline sequence, so it may reflect a read error. V gene TRBV25-1 combines with J gene TRBJ2-5; 10 bases are shared with TRBD2. This CDR3 region has 14 residues. CDR1 is MGHDK and CDR2 is SYGVNS in the germline V gene. The CDR3 loop reads CASRNLAGVGERFF. CDR3 nucleotides: TGTGCCAGCAGAAACCTAGCGGGAGTGGGGGAGCGGTTCTTC.

The chain joins TRBV6-5 to TRBJ2-3; D gene unclear. Germline CDR1 MNHEY, CDR2 SVGAGI. Trimming took 3 bases from V and 1 from J, leaving 14 bases between them. There are 16 residues in the CDR3. CDR3 loop: CASSYNRLVGTDTQYF. CDR3 in DNA: TGTGCCAGCAGTTATAATAGGCTAGTGGGCACAGATACGCAGTATTTT.

This chain connects TRBV6-1 to TRBJ2-5, with no clear D. Germline loops: CDR1 MNHNS, CDR2 SASEGT. There are 13 residues in the CDR3. Trimming removed 5 bases at V and 6 bases at J, with 13 bases between. Here the CDR3 DNA reads TGTGCCAGCAGTAGATTCGGTGGCAAGACCCAGTACTTC. Translation: CASSRFGGKTQYF.

This chain uses TRBV10-2 with TRBJ2-3; 7 bases map to TRBD2. The junction had 2 bases not matched to a gene; V was cut back by 6 bases and J by 2 bases. The germline CDR1 and CDR2 sequences are WSHSY and SAAADI. The CDR3 is made up of 13 amino acids. CDR3 loop: CASRGDYTDTQYF. Written as DNA, the CDR3 is TGCGCCAGCAGGGGGGACTACACAGATACGCAGTATTTT.